This is a list of T cell receptor beta chains from one sample in a study of cytomegalovirus exposure and HLA in healthy donors. Assay used: immunoSEQ multiplex PCR; TCRdb lists only in-frame clones, some missing. The top ten hold more than 1% of the sample, which has 95,000 to 150,000 clones, about 78% seen once. Sequenced: PBMCs. These receptors came from a female donor in good health and CMV-seronegative. The CDR3 runs from the conserved cysteine through the conserved F or W. D genes are given only for firm matches. Size tells how often a clone was seen (once, few, many) or the class of an expanded clone, and some rows leave it out.

d_call	clone_size	v_call	j_call	cdr3_aa	cdr3_nt
NA	NA	TRBV6-6	TRBJ2-7	CASSYSIGLGEQYF	TGTGCCAGCAGTTACTCGATCGGGTTAGGCGAGCAGTACTTC
TRBD2	few	TRBV27	TRBJ2-1	CASRPLAGGPGNEQFF	TGTGCCAGCAGACCCCTAGCGGGAGGGCCTGGGAATGAGCAGTTCTTC
TRBD1	NA	TRBV19	TRBJ1-1	CASSTTGAGTEAFF	TGTGCCAGTAGTACAACAGGGGCCGGGACTGAAGCTTTCTTT
TRBD1	NA	TRBV9	TRBJ2-6	CASTLGTGSQGGTGANGLTF	TGTGCCAGCACCCTCGGGACAGGGTCGCAAGGGGGGACTGGGGCCAACGGCCTGACTTTC
NA	NA	TRBV5-4	TRBJ2-1	CASRTGEARYNEQFF	TGTGCCAGCAGAACGGGAGAGGCTCGATACAATGAGCAGTTCTTC
NA	NA	TRBV5-6	TRBJ2-2	CASSLAGPGELFF	TGTGCCAGCAGCTTGGCCGGTCCCGGGGAGCTGTTTTTT
TRBD2	NA	TRBV4-2	TRBJ2-2	CASSQAGLAGAGTGELFF	TGTGCCAGCAGCCAAGCTGGACTAGCGGGAGCAGGAACCGGGGAGCTGTTTTTT
NA	NA	TRBV6-5	TRBJ1-2	CASSYSGTAIYGYTF	TGTGCCAGCAGTTACTCAGGAACAGCCATCTATGGCTACACCTTC
NA	NA	TRBV19	TRBJ2-3	CASCGLPPDTQYF	TGTGCCAGTTGCGGACTCCCCCCGGATACGCAGTATTTT
TRBD1	NA	TRBV28	TRBJ2-1	CASRTQQGVNEQFF	TGTGCCAGCAGGACCCAACAGGGGGTGAATGAGCAGTTCTTC
NA	NA	TRBV6-1	TRBJ2-3	CASTTYEVDTQYF	TGTGCCAGCACCACGTACGAGGTAGATACGCAGTATTTT